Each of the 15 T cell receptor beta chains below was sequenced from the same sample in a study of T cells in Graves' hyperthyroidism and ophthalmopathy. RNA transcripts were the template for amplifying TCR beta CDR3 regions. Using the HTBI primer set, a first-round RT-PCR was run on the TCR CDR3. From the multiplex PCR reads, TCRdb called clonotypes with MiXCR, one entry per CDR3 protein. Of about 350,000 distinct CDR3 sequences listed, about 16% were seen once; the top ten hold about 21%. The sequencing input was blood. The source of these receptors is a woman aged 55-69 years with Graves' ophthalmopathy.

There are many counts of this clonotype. The CDR3 region has the DNA TGTGCCAGCAGTTTATCGGTTCTGTACGAGCAGTACTTC. As protein: CASSLSVLYEQYF. The chain carries TRBV27 and TRBJ2-7, with D unclear. Germline lookup yields CDR1 MNHEY and CDR2 SMNVEV (reference sequence). CDR3 length equals 13 residues. The V end was cut by 0 bases, the J end by 4 bases, with 7 bases between.

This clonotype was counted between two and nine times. The CDR3 spells CASSLDLAGGGQQYF. In DNA form, the CDR3 reads TGTGCCAGCAGCTTGGATCTAGCGGGAGGTGGGCAGCAGTACTTC. This rearrangement joins TRBV5-6 to TRBJ2-7; 11 bases fit TRBD2. CDR3 length: 15 residues. CDR1 and CDR2 from the germline V gene are SGHDT and YYEEEE. Unmatched junction bases numbered 7, after V lost 0 bases and J lost 8 bases.

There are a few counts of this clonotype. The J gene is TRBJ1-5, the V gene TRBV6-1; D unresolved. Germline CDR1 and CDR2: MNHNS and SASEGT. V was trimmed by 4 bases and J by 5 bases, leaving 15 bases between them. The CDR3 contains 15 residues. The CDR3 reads CASSAPSRGYQPQHF. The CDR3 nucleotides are TGTGCCAGCAGTGCCCCATCGCGGGGTTATCAGCCCCAGCATTTT.

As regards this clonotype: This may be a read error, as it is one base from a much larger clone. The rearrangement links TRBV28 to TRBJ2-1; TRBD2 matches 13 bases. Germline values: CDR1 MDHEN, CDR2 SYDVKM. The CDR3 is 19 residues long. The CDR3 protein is CASSTPLAGGRRRYSEQFF. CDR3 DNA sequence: TGTGCCAGCAGCACACCACTAGCGGGAGGGAGGAGGCGCTACAGTGAGCAGTTCTTC.

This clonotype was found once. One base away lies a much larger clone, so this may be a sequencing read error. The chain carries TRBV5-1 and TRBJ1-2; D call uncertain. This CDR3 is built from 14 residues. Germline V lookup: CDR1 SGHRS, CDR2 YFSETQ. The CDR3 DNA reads TGCGCCAGCGGCTTGGATTCACAAAACTATGGCTACACCTTC. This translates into CASGLDSQNYGYTF.

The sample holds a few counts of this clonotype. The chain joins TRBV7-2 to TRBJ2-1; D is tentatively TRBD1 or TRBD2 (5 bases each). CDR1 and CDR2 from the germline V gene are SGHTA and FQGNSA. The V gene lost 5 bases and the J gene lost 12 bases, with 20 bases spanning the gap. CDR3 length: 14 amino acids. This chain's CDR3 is CASSPRSEGRGQFF. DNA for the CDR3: TGTGCCAGCAGCCCTAGGTCCGAGGGACGGGGGCAGTTCTTC.

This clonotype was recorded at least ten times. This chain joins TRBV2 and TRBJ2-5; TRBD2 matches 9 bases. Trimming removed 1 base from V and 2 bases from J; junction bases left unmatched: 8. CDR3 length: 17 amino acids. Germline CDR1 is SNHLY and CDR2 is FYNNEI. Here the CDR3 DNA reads TGTGCCAGCAGTGAAGGTTGGAGCGGGAGGCCTCAAGAGACCCAGTACTTC. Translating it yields CASSEGWSGRPQETQYF.

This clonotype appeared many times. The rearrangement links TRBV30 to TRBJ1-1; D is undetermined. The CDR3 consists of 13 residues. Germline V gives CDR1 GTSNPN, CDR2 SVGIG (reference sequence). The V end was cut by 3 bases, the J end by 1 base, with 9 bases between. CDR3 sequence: CAWRGSRNTEAFF. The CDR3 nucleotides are TGTGCCTGGAGGGGCAGTCGGAACACTGAAGCTTTCTTT.

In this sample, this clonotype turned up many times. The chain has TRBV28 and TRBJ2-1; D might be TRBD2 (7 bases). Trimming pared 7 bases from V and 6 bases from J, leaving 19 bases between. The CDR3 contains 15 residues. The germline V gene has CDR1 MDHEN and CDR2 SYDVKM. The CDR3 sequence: CASTHGGALGNEQFF. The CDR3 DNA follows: TGTGCCAGCACCCATGGGGGGGCATTGGGCAATGAGCAGTTCTTC.

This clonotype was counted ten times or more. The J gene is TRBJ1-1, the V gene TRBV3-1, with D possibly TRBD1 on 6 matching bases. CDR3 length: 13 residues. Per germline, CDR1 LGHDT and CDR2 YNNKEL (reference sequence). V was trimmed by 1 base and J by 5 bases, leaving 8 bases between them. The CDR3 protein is CASSQGGGTEAFF. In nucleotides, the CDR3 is TGTGCCAGCAGCCAAGGAGGGGGGACTGAAGCTTTCTTT.

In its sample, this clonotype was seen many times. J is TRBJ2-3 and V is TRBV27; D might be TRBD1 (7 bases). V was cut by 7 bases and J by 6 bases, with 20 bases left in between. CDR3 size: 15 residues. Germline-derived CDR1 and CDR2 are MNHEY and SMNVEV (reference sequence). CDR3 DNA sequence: TGTGCCAGCAAATCGGGGGACAGCTCTCTGGATACGCAGTATTTT. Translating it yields CASKSGDSSLDTQYF.

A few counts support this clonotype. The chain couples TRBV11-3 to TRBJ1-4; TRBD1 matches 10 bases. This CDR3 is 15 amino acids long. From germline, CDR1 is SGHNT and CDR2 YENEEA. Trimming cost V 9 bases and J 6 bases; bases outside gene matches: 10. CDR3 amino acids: CASNSPGTGDEKLFF. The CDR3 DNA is TGTGCCAGTAATTCACCGGGGACAGGGGATGAAAAACTGTTTTTT.

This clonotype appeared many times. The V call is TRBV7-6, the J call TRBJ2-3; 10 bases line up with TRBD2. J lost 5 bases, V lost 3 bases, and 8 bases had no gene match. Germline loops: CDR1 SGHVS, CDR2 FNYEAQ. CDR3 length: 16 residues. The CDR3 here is CASSFLTLAGEDTQYF. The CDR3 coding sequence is TGTGCCAGCAGCTTCCTTACTCTAGCGGGGGAAGATACGCAGTATTTT.

CDR3 in DNA: TGTGCCAGCAGCTCCGGGTTAACTAGCGGACAAGAGACCCAGTACTTC. This gives the protein CASSSGLTSGQETQYF. The chain joins TRBV7-9 to TRBJ2-5, with TRBD2 matching over 8 bases. J gave up 2 bases and V 4 bases, and 9 bases lay outside the gene matches. The germline gives CDR1 SEHNR, CDR2 FQNEAQ (reference sequence). This CDR3 contains 16 residues.

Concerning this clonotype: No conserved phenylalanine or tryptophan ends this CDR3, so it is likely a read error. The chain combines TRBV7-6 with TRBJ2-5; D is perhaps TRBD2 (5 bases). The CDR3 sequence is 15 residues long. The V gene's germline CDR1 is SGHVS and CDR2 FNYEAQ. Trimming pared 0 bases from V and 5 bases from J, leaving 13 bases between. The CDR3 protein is CASSLALGVGETQYL. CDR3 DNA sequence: TGTGCCAGCAGCTTAGCGCTGGGAGTAGGGGAGACCCAGTACCTC.